The text below deals with one T cell receptor (beta chain). The source of the sample is a study of blood T cell repertoires in COVID-19. Overall study: The United States, Italy and Spain supplied acute and convalescent COVID-19 samples. Nucleic acid was either cDNA or gDNA, and it came from T cells, B-cell-depleted T cells, or PBMCs.

Original data processing: Reference gene primer amplification gave nucleated cell count estimates. TCRdb keeps only in-frame clones here, not all; method: immunoSEQ multiplex PCR. D and trimming were read from the DNA, whereas the V and J calls and clone size are those reported in that table. The sample includes tens of thousands of clones, more than 75% of them seen just once. Trimming took 10 bases from V and 1 from J, leaving 19 bases between them. The germline V gene has CDR1 MGHRA and CDR2 YSYEKL. CDR3 size: 16 residues. The rearrangement joins TRBV4-1 to TRBJ2-2; D may be TRBD1 (6 bases). This TCR derives from a man aged 45 to 65 with active or convalescent COVID-19. The sequencing sample was made of peripheral blood. CDR3 sequence: CAKRPWTVLNTGELFF. CDR3 nucleotides: TGCGCCAAGAGACCTTGGACAGTCCTGAACACCGGGGAGCTGTTTTTT.